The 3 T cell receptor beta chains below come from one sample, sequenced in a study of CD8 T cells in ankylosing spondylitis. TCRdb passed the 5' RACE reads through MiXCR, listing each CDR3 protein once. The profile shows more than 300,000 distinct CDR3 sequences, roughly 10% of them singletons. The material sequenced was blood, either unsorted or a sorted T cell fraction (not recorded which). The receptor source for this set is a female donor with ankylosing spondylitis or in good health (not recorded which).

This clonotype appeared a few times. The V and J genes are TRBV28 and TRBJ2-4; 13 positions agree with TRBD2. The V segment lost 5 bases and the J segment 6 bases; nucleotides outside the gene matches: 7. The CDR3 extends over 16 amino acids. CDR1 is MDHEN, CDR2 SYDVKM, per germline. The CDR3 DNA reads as TGTGCCAGCAGTCCTTGGACTAGCGGGAGAGTAAACATTCAGTACTTC. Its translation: CASSPWTSGRVNIQYF.

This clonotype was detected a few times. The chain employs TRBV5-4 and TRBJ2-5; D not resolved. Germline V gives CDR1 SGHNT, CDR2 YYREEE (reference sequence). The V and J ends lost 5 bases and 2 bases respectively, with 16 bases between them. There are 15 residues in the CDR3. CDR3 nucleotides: TGTGCCAGCAGTACGTCACAAAACGTACAAGAGACCCAGTACTTC. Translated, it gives CASSTSQNVQETQYF.

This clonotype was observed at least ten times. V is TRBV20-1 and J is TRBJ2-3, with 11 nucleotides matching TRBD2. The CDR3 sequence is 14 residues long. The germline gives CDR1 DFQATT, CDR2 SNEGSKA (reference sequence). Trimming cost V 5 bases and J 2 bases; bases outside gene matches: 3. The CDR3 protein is CSAPGLADTDTQYF. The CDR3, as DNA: TGCAGTGCTCCGGGACTAGCGGACACAGATACGCAGTATTTT.